The 4 T cell receptor beta chains reported below all come from one sample, sequenced in a study of cytomegalovirus exposure and HLA in healthy donors. PCR amplification relied on 60 Vbeta primers (plus 13 Jbeta primers). Using immunoSEQ multiplex PCR, the repertoire was profiled, and TCRdb retains in-frame clones only, with some absent. The sample carries approximately 100,000 clones, around 68% recorded once. Sample: PBMCs. The receptors originated from a man aged 45-65 years in good health and CMV-seronegative.

The chain joins TRBV28 to TRBJ2-7; D is unresolved. Germline CDR1 reads MDHEN; CDR2 reads SYDVKM. V lost 7 bases and J 2 bases, leaving 9 bases between the germline ends. This CDR3 comprises 12 residues. The CDR3 region is CASTSETYEQYF. The CDR3 nucleotides read TGTGCCAGCACTTCTGAGACCTACGAGCAGTACTTC.

V is TRBV19 and J is TRBJ2-5; 10 bases are a match to TRBD2. CDR1 is LNHDA, CDR2 SQIVND, per germline (reference sequence). The length of the CDR3 is 13 residues. V trimming: 10 bases; J trimming: 2 bases; junction bases outside the gene matches: 4. This chain's CDR3 is CATSSGRQETQYF. CDR3 nucleotide sequence: TGTGCCACATCTAGCGGGAGACAAGAGACCCAGTACTTC.

The chain carries TRBV2 and TRBJ1-6; the D gene is possibly TRBD1 (5 bases). V gave up 4 bases and J gave up 14 bases, with 21 bases separating them. CDR1 is SNHLY, CDR2 FYNNEI, per germline. The CDR3 spans 15 residues. The CDR3, as DNA: TGTGCCAGCAGTGCTAGGTCAGGGCTACCTCGGGCCCTCCACTTT. It is translated as CASSARSGLPRALHF.

A remark on this clone: Other DNA sequences of this sample code for an identical CDR3. The chain carries TRBV20-1 and TRBJ2-7, with D unresolved. Germline V gene data show CDR1 as DFQATT and CDR2 as SNEGSKA (reference sequence). V was pared by 6 bases and J by 5 bases, with 11 bases between. The CDR3 contains 11 residues. The chain's CDR3 is CSARLAHEQYF. The DNA of the CDR3 is TGCAGTGCCCGACTGGCCCACGAGCAGTACTTC.